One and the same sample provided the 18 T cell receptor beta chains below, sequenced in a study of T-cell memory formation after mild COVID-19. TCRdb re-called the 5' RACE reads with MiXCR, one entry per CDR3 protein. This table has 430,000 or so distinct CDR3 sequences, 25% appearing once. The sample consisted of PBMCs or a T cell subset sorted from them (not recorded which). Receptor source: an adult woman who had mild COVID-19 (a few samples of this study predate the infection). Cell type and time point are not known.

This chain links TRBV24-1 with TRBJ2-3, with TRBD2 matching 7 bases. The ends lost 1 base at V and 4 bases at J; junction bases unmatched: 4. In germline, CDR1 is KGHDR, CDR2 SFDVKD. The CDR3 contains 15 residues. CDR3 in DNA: TGTGCCACCAGTGATTTCCGGGGAGGGCCAGATACGCAGTATTTT. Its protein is CATSDFRGGPDTQYF.

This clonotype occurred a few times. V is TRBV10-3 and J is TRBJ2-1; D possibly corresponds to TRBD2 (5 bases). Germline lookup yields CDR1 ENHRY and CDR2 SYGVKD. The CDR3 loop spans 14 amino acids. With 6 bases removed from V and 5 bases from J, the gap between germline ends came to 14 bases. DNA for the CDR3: TGTGCCATCAGAAGGACCTCCGGGGACAATGAGCAGTTCTTC. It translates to CAIRRTSGDNEQFF.

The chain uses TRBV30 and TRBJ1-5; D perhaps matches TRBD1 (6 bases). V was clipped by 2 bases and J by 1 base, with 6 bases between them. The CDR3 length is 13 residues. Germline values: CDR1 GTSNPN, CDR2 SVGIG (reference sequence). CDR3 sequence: CAWSTGSNQPQHF. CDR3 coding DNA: TGTGCCTGGAGTACAGGGAGCAATCAGCCCCAGCATTTT.

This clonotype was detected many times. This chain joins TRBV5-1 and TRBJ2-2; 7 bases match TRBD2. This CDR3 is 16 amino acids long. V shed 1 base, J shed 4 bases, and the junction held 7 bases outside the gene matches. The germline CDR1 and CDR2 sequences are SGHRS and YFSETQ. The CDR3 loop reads CASSLSVGTTTGELFF. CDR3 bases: TGCGCCAGCAGCTTGAGTGTCGGGACTACCACCGGGGAGCTGTTTTTT.

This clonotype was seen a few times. The CDR3 bases are TGTGCCAGCAGTTTTCGACTAGCAGGCTACGAGCAGTACTTC. It codes for CASSFRLAGYEQYF. V and J are TRBV12-3 or TRBV12-4 and TRBJ2-7; 7 bases are a match to TRBD2. V shed 3 bases and J 3 bases; nucleotides not matched to a gene: 5. This CDR3 spans 14 amino acids.

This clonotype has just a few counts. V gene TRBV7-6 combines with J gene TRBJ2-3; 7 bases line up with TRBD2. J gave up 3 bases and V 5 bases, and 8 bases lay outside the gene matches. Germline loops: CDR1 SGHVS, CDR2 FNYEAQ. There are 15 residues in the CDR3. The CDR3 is CASSDLGGLTDTQYF. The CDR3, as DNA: TGTGCCAGCAGCGACCTGGGGGGACTAACAGATACGCAGTATTTT.

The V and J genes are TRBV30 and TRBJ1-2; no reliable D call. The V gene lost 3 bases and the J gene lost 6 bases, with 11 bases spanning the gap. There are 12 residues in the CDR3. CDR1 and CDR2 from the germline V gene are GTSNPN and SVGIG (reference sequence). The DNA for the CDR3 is TGTGCCTGGAGCCCGCTACGAAATGGCTACACCTTC. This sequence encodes CAWSPLRNGYTF.

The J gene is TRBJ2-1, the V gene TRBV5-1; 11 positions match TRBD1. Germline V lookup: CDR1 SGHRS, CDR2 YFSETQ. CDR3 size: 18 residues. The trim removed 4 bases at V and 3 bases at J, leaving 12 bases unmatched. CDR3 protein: CASSATTRGQGVYNEQFF. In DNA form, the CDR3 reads TGCGCCAGCAGCGCCACCACGAGGGGACAGGGGGTCTACAATGAGCAGTTCTTC.

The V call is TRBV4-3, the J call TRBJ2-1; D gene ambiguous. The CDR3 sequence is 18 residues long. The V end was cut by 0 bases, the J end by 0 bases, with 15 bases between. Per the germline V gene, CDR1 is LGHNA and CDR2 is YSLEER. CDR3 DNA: TGCGCCAGCAGCCAAGAATTGTGGACGGTTAGCTCCTACAATGAGCAGTTCTTC. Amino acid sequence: CASSQELWTVSSYNEQFF.

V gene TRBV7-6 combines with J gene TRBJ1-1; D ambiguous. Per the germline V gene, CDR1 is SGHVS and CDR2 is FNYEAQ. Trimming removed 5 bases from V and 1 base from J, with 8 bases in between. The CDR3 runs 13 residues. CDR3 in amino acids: CASSRSANTEAFF. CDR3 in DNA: TGTGCCAGCAGCCGTTCGGCGAACACTGAAGCTTTCTTT.

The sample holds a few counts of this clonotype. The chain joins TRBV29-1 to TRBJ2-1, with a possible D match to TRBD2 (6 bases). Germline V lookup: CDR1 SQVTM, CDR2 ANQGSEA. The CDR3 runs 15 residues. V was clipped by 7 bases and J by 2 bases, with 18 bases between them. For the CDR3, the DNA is TGCAGCGCTGACGACGGGAGCAGTCCCTACAATGAGCAGTTCTTC. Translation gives CSADDGSSPYNEQFF.

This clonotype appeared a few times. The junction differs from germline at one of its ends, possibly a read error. This CDR3 reads CASSPTSPTGSLTF. CDR3 nucleotides: TGTGCCAGCTCACCTACCTCACCTACAGGATCTCTTACTTTC. V gene TRBV18 combines with J gene TRBJ1-2; tentatively, D is TRBD1 (5 bases). Per the germline V gene, CDR1 is KGHSH and CDR2 is LQKENI. The CDR3 has 14 amino acids. Supplemented by reference TRBV18 and TRBJ1-2, the full variable domain reads NAGVMQNPRHLVRRRGQEARLRCSPMKGHSHVYWYRQLPEEGLKFMVYLQKENIIDESGMPKERFSAEFPKEGPSILRIQQVVRGDSAAYFCASSPTSPTGSLTFGSGTRLTVV.

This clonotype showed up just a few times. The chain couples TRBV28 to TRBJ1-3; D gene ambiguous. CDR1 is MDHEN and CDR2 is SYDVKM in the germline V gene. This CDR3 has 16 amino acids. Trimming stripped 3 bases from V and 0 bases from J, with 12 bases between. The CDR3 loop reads CASSLVSPISGNTIYF. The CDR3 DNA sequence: TGTGCCAGCAGTTTGGTATCTCCCATCTCTGGAAACACCATATATTTT.

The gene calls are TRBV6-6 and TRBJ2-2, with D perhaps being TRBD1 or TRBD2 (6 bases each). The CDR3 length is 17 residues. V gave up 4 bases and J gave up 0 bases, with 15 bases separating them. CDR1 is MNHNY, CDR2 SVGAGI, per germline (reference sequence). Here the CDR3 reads CASSSGRGQTNTGELFF. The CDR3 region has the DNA TGTGCCAGCAGTTCCGGGCGGGGACAAACGAACACCGGGGAGCTGTTTTTT.

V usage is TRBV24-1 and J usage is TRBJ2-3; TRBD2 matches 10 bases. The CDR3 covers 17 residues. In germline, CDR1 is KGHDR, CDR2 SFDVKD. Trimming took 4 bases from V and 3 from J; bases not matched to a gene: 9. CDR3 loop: CATSDKGIAGGTDTQYF. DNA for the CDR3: TGTGCCACCAGTGACAAGGGGATAGCGGGAGGTACAGATACGCAGTATTTT.

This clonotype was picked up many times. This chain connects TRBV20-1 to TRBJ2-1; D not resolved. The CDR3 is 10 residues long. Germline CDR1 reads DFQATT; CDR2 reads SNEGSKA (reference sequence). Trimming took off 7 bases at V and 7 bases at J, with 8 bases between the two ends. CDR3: CSVGWNEQFF. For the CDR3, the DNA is TGCAGTGTAGGGTGGAATGAGCAGTTCTTC.

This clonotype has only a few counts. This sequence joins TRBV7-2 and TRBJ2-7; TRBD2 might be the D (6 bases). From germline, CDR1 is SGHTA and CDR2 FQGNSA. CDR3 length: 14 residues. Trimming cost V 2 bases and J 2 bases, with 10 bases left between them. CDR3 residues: CASSLLGGAYEQYF. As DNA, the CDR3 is TGTGCCAGCAGCTTACTGGGGGGAGCCTACGAGCAGTACTTC.

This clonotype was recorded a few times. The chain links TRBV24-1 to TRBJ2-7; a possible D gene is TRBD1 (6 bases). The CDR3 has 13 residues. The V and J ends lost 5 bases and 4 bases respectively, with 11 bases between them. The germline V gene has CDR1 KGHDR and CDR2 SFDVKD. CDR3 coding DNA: TGTGCCACCAGTGGAGGGGGTCTTTACGAGCAGTACTTC. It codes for CATSGGGLYEQYF.